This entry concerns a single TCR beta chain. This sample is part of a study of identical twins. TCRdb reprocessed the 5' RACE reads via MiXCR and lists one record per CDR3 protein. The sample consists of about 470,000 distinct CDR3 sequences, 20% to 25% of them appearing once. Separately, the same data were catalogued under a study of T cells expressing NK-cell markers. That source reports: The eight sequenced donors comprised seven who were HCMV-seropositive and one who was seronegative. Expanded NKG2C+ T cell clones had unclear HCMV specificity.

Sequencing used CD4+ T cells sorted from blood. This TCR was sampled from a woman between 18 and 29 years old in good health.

DNA of the CDR3: TGTGCCAGCAGTCCGCCGCACTCCTACGAGCAGTACTTC. Its translation: CASSPPHSYEQYF. V usage is TRBV27 and J usage is TRBJ2-7; the D is unclear. Trimming left V 5 bases short and J 0 bases short, with 8 bases between. The CDR3 extends over 13 amino acids. The germline gives CDR1 MNHEY, CDR2 SMNVEV (reference sequence).